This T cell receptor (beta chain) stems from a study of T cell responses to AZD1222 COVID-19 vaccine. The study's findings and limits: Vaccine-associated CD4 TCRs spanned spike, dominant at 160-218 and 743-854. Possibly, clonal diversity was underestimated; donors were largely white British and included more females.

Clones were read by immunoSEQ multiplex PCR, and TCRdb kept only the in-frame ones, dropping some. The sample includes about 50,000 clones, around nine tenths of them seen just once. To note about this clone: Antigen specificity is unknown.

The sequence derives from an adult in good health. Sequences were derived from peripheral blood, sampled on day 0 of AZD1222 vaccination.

The CDR3 region is CASSVIEMNTEAFF. Written as DNA, the CDR3 is TGTGCCAGCAGCGTGATAGAGATGAACACTGAAGCTTTCTTT. This chain connects TRBV9 to TRBJ1-1, with unresolved D. V was clipped by 2 bases and J by 0 bases, with 8 bases between them. The CDR3 has 14 amino acids. Per germline, CDR1 SGDLS and CDR2 YYNGEE. The full variable domain, with the rest looked up from reference TRBV9 and TRBJ1-1, is DSGVTQTPKHLITATGQRVTLRCSPRSGDLSVYWYQQSLDQGLQFLIQYYNGEERAKGNILERFSAQQFPDLHSELNLSSLELGDSALYFCASSVIEMNTEAFFGQGTRLTVV.